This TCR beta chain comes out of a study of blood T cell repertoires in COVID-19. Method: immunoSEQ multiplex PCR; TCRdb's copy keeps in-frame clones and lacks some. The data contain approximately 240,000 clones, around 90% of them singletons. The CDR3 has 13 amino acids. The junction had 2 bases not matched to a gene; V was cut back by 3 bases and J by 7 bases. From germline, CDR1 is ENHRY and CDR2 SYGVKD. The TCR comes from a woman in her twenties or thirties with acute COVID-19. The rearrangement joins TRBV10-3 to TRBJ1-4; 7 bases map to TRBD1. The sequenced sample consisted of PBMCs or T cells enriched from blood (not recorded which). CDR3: CAISEQGFEKLFF. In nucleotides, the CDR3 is TGTGCCATCAGTGAACAGGGGTTTGAAAAACTGTTTTTT.